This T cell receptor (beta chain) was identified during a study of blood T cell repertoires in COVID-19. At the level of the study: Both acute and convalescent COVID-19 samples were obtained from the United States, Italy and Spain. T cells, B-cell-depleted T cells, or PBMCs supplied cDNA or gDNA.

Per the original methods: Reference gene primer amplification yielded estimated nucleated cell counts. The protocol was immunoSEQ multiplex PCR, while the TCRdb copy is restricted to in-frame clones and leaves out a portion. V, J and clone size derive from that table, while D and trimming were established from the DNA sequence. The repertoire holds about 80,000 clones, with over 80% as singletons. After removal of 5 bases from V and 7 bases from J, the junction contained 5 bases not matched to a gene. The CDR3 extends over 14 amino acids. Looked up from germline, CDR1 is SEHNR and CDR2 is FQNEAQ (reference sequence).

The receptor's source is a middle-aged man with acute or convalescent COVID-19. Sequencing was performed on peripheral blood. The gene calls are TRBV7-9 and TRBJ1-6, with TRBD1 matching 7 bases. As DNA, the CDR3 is TGTGCCAGCAGCCGTACAGGGGACAATTCACCCCTCCACTTT. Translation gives CASSRTGDNSPLHF.